This T cell receptor beta chain originates from a study of cytomegalovirus exposure and HLA in healthy donors. The study's findings and limits: Reports indicate that TCR beta sequences accurately predicted the HLA-A and HLA-B alleles of most subjects. There were a few CMV-associated chains whose specificity for CMV antigens was confirmed in vitro.

Concerning this clone: Its antigen is unknown.

PCR used 60 Vbeta primers and 13 Jbeta primers. Measured with immunoSEQ multiplex PCR; TCRdb has only the in-frame clones, and not every one. The profile shows 110,000 to 150,000 clones, approximately 81% of them singletons. Source material: PBMCs. The sequence derives from a boy between 2 and 15 years old in good health and CMV-seronegative.

CDR3 protein: CASSGGLAGGQGSGANVLTF. The CDR3 DNA follows: TGTGCCAGCAGCGGGGGACTAGCGGGAGGCCAAGGCTCTGGGGCCAACGTCCTGACTTTC. The chain joins TRBV9 to TRBJ2-6; 15 bases map to TRBD2. Germline CDR1 reads SGDLS; CDR2 reads YYNGEE. Unmatched junction bases numbered 7, after V lost 3 bases and J lost 0 bases. This CDR3 is 20 amino acids long.